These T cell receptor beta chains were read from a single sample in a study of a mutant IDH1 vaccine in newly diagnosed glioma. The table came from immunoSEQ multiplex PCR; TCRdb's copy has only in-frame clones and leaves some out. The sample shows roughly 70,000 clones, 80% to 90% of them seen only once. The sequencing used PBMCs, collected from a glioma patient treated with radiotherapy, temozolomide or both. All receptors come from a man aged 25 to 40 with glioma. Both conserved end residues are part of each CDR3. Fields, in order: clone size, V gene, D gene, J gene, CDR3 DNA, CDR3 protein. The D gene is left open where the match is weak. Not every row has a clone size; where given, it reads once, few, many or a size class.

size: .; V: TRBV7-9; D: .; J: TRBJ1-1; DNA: TGTGCCAGCAGCTACGTCGGCAGGCCGAACACTGAAGCTTTCTTT; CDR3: CASSYVGRPNTEAFF
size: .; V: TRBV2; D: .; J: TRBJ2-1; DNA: TGTGCCAGCAGCTCCGCGGTTCGGGGGCCCCTCAGGGTAAATGAGCAGTTCTTC; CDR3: CASSSAVRGPLRVNEQFF
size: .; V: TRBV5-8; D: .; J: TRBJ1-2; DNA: TGTGCCAGCAGCCGTCGACAGAGCCCTAACTATGGCTACACCTTC; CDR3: CASSRRQSPNYGYTF
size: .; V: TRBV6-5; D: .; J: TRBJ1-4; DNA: TGTGCCAGCAGTTACTCGAGACAGCCCCCCCGGGAACTGTTTTTT; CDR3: CASSYSRQPPRELFF
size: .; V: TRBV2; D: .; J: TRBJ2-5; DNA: TGTGCCAGCAAAGGGACATCTACCCAAGAGACCCAGTACTTC; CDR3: CASKGTSTQETQYF
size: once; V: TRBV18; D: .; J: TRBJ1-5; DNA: TGTGCCAGCTCACCGGACAGCAATCAGCCCCAGCATTTT; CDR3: CASSPDSNQPQHF
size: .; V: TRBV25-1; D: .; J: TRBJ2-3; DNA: TGTGCCAGCAGTGAGCGCAATACAGGGACCGATACGCAGTATTTT; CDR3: CASSERNTGTDTQYF
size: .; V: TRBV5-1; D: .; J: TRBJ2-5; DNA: TGCGCCAGCAGCTTGGCCCAAAGCTGGGAGACCCAGTACTTC; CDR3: CASSLAQSWETQYF
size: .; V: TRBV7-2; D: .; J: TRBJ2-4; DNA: TGTGCCAGCAGCTTCGCAGGGAAGGCCAAAAACATTCAGTACTTC; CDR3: CASSFAGKAKNIQYF
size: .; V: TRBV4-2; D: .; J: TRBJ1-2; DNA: TGTGCCAGCAGCCGTGCTGGGGTCGCAATCCCTATGATCTATGGCTACACCTTC; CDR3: CASSRAGVAIPMIYGYTF
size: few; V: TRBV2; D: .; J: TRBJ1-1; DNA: TGTGCCAGCAAGCAGGGCTTGAACACTGAAGCTTTCTTT; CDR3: CASKQGLNTEAFF
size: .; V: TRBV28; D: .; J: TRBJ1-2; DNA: TGTGCCAGCAGTCCCGGGGGGTTCGGGAACTATGGCTACACCTTC; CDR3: CASSPGGFGNYGYTF
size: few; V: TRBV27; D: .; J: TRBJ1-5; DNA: TGTGCCAGCAGTTTAAGGGGGGCGGGTCAGCCCCAGCATTTT; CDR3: CASSLRGAGQPQHF
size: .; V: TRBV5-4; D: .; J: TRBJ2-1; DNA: TGTGCCAGCAGCCCGATGAGGGGGGGATATCACAATGAGCAGTTCTTC; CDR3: CASSPMRGGYHNEQFF
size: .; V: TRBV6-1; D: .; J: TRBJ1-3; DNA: TGTGCCAGCAGTGAGAAATCAGTCTCTGGAAACACCATATATTTT; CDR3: CASSEKSVSGNTIYF
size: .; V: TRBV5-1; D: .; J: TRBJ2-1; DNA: TGCGCCAGCAGCTTGGCCGGGGGGCTTGACAATGAGCAGTTCTTC; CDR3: CASSLAGGLDNEQFF
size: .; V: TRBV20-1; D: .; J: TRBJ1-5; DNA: TGCAGTGCTAGAGGAAAGGGGCCCCAGCATTTT; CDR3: CSARGKGPQHF
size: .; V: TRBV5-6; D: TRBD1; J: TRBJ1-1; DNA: TGTGCCAGCAGCCCTCCGGACAGGTTGAACACTGAAGCTTTCTTT; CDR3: CASSPPDRLNTEAFF
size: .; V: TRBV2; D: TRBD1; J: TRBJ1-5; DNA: TGTGCCAGCAGTGCCGGTGACAGGGGGGGCAATCAGCCCCAGCATTTT; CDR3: CASSAGDRGGNQPQHF
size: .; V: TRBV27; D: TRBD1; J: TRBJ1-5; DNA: TGTGCCAGCTTTCCCAGTACCGGGACAGAGAGCAATCAGCCCCAGCATTTT; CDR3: CASFPSTGTESNQPQHF
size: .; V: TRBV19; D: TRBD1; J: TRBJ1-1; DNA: TGTGCCAGTAGCCAACCGGGACAGGGAGGCCACACTGAAGCTTTCTTT; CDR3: CASSQPGQGGHTEAFF